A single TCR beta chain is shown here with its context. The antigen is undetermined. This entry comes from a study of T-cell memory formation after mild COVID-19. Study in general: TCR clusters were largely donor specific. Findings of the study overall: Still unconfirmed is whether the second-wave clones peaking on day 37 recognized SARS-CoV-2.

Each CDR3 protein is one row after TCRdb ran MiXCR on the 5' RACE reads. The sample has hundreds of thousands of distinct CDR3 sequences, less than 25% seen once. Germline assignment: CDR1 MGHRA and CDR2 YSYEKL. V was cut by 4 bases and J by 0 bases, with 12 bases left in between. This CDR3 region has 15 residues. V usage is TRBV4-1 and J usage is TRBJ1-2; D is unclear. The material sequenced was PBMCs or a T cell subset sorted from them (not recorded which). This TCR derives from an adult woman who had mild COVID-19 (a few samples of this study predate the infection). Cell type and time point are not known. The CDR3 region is CASSPRTGSNYGYTF. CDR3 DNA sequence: TGCGCCAGCAGCCCCCGGACGGGTTCTAACTATGGCTACACCTTC.